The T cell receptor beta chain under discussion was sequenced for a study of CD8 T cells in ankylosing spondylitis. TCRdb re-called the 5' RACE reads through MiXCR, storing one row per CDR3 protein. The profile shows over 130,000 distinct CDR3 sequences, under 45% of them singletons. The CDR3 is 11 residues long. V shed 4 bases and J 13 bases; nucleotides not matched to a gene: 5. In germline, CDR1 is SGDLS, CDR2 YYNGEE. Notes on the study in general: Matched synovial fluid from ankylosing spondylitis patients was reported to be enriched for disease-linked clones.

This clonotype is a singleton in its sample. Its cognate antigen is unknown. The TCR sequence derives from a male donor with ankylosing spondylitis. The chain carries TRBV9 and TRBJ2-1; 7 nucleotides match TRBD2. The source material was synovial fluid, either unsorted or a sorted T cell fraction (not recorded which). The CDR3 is CASSTGLVQFF. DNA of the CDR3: TGTGCCAGCAGCACAGGACTAGTTCAGTTCTTC. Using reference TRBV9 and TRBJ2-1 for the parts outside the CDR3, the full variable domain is DSGVTQTPKHLITATGQRVTLRCSPRSGDLSVYWYQQSLDQGLQFLIQYYNGEERAKGNILERFSAQQFPDLHSELNLSSLELGDSALYFCASSTGLVQFFGPGTRLTVL.